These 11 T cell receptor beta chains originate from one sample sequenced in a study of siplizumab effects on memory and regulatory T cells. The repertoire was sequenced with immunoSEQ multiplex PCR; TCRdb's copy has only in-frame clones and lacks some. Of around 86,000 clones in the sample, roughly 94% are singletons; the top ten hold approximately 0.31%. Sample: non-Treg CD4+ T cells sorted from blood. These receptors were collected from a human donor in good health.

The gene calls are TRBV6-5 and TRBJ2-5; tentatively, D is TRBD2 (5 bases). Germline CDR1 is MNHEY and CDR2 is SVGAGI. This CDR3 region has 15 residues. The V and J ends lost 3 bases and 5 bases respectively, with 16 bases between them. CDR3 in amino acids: CASSYTRTGGETQYF. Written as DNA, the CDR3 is TGTGCCAGCAGTTATACCCGGACTGGCGGGGAGACCCAGTACTTC.

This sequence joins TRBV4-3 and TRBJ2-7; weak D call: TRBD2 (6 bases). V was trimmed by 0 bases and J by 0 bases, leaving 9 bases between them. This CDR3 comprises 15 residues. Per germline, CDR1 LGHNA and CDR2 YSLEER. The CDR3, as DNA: TGCGCCAGCAGCCAAGATCTAGCGAGCTCCTACGAGCAGTACTTC. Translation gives CASSQDLASSYEQYF.

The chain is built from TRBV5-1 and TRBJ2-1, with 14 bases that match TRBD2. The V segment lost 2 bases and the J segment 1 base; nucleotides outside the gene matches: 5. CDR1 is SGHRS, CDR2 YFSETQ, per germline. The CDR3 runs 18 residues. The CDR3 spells CASSFQRLAGGSYNEQFF. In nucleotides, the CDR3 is TGCGCCAGCAGCTTCCAACGACTAGCGGGAGGGTCCTACAATGAGCAGTTCTTC.

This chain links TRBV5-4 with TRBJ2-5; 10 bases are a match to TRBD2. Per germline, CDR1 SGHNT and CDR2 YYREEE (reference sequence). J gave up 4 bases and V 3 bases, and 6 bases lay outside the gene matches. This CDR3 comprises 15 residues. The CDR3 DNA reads TGTGCCAGCAGCTCCTCTAGCGGGAGTGGAGAGACCCAGTACTTC. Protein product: CASSSSSGSGETQYF.

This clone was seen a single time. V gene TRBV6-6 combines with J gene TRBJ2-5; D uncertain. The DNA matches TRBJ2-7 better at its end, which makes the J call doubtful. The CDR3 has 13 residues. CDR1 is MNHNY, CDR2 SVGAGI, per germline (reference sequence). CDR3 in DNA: TGTGCCAGCAGTTACTCGCAGCAATACGAGCAGTACTTC. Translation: CASSYSQQYEQYF.

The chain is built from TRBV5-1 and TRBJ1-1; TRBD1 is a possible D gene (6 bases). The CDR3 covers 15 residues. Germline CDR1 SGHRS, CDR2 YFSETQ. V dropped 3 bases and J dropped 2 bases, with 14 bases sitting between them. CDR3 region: CASSSRGRTNTEAFF. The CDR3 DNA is TGCGCCAGCAGCTCGAGGGGGAGAACCAACACTGAAGCTTTCTTT.

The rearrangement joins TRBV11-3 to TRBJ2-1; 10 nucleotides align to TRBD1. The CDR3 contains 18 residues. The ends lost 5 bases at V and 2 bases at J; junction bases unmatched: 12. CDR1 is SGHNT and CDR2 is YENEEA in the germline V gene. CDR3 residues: CASSVLPAGTGAYNEQFF. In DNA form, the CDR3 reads TGTGCCAGCAGCGTTCTCCCCGCCGGGACAGGGGCCTACAATGAGCAGTTCTTC.

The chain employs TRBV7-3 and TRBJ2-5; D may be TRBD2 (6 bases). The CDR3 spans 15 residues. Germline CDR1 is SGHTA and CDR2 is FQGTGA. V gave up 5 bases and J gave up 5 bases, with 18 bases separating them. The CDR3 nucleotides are TGTGCCAGCAGCCCACTGGGCGGGGCGGGGGAGACCCAGTACTTC. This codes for CASSPLGGAGETQYF.

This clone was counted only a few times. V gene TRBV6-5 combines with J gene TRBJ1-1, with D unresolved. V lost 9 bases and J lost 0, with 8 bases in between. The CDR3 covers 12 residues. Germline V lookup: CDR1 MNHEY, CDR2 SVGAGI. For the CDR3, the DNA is TGTGCCAGTTACGCCATGAACACTGAAGCTTTCTTT. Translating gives CASYAMNTEAFF.

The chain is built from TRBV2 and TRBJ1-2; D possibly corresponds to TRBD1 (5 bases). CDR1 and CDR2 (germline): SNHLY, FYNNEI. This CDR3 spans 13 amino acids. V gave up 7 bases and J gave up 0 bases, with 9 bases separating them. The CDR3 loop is CASNRQSNYGYTF. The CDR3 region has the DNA TGTGCCAGCAACAGACAGTCTAACTATGGCTACACCTTC.

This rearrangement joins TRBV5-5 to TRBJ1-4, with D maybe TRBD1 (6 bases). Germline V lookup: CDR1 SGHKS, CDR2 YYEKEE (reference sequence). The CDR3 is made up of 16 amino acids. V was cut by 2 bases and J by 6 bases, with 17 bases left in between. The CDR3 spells CASSFGQFPPDEKLFF. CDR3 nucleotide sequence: TGTGCCAGCAGCTTTGGACAGTTCCCCCCGGATGAAAAACTGTTTTTT.